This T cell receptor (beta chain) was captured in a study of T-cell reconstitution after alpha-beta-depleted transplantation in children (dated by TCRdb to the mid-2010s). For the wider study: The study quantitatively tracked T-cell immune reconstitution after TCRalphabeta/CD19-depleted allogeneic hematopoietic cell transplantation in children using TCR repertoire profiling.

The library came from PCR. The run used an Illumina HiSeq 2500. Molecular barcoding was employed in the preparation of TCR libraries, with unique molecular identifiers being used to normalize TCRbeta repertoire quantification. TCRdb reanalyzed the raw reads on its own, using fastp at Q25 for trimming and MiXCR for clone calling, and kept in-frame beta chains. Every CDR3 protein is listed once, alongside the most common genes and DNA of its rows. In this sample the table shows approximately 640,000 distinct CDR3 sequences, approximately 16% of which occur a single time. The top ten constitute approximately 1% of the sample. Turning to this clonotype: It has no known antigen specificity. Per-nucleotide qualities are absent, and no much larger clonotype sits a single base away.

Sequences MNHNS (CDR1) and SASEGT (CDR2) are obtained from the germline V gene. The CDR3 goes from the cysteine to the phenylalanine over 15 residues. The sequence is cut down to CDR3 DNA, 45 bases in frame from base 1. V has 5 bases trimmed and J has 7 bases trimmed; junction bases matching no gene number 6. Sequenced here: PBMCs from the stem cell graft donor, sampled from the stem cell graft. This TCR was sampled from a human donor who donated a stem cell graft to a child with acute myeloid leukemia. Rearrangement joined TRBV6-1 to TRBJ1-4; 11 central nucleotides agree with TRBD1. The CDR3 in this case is CASSRPGQGGEKLFF. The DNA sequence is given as TGTGCCAGCAGTAGACCGGGACAGGGGGGTGAAAAACTGTTTTTT.